One sample yielded the 4 T cell receptor beta chains listed below, sequenced in a study of T-cell memory formation after mild COVID-19. TCRdb redid the calling of the 5' RACE reads with MiXCR, one entry per CDR3 protein. The sample has under 400,000 distinct CDR3 sequences, around 30% seen once. Sample: PBMCs or a T cell subset sorted from them (not recorded which). These receptors originate from an adult woman who had mild COVID-19 (a few samples of this study predate the infection). Cell type and time point are not known.

The V call is TRBV9, the J call TRBJ2-1; D not certain. V was clipped by 0 bases and J by 9 bases, with 16 bases between them. The germline gives CDR1 SGDLS, CDR2 YYNGEE. The CDR3 runs 15 residues. The DNA for the CDR3 is TGTGCCAGCAGCGTAGCACCCTCCCCGGTGGTTGAGCAGTTCTTC. Translating gives CASSVAPSPVVEQFF.

This rearrangement joins TRBV29-1 to TRBJ2-7; a weak D match, TRBD2 (6 bases). This CDR3 has 13 residues. Germline-derived CDR1 and CDR2 are SQVTM and ANQGSEA. Trimming left V 6 bases short and J 2 bases short, with 14 bases between. CDR3 DNA: TGCAGCGTCACCGGGACTGGAGCCTACGAGCAGTACTTC. Amino acid sequence: CSVTGTGAYEQYF.

There are a few counts of this clonotype. This chain uses TRBV6-4 with TRBJ1-3, with D possibly matching TRBD1 (5 bases). The CDR3 is made up of 19 amino acids. Germline V gene data show CDR1 as MRHNA and CDR2 as SNTAGT. Between the trimmed V and J ends, which lost 2 bases and 0 bases, there was a span of 20 bases. This CDR3 is CASSDRGSPDRNSGNTIYF. The CDR3, as DNA: TGTGCCAGCAGTGACCGAGGTTCCCCCGACAGAAACTCTGGAAACACCATATATTTT.

J is TRBJ2-7 and V is TRBV7-2, with a tentative D call TRBD1 (7 bases). Trimming took off 5 bases at V and 3 bases at J, with 17 bases between the two ends. This CDR3 spans 15 amino acids. Germline V gene data show CDR1 as SGHTA and CDR2 as FQGNSA. The CDR3 is CASSPSAGQRYEQYF. The CDR3 DNA follows: TGTGCCAGCAGCCCATCCGCGGGACAGCGCTACGAGCAGTACTTC.